Below are 22 T cell receptor beta chains sequenced from a single sample in a study of T cell responses to AZD1222 COVID-19 vaccine. Clones were sequenced by immunoSEQ multiplex PCR, and TCRdb holds only the in-frame ones, with some missing. The sample has some 150,000 clones, 90% to 95% seen once. The sequencing here drew on peripheral blood, taken on day 0 of AZD1222 vaccination. These receptors were collected from an adult in good health.

V usage is TRBV7-3 and J usage is TRBJ2-1; 12 bases map to TRBD2. J gave up 7 bases and V 8 bases, and 12 bases lay outside the gene matches. The CDR3 runs to 16 residues. The V gene's germline CDR1 is SGHTA and CDR2 FQGTGA. CDR3 loop: CASPRWGLAGSNEQFF. The CDR3 region has the DNA TGTGCCAGCCCCCGGTGGGGACTAGCGGGCAGTAATGAGCAGTTCTTC.

The V gene is TRBV6-2 or TRBV6-3, the J gene TRBJ2-7; D is undetermined. V lost 6 bases and J lost 4, with 13 bases in between. Germline CDR1 reads MNHEY; CDR2 reads SVGEGT. CDR3 length: 13 residues. The CDR3 is CASSPSQLYEQYF. The CDR3 region has the DNA TGTGCCAGCAGCCCCTCACAATTATACGAGCAGTACTTC.

This rearrangement joins TRBV7-3 to TRBJ1-2; 7 bases are a match to TRBD1. Unmatched junction bases numbered 13, after V lost 5 bases and J lost 4 bases. This CDR3 contains 16 residues. Germline V gene sequence: CDR1 SGHTA, CDR2 FQGTGA. The CDR3 sequence is CASSPGGDSKSYGYTF. The CDR3 DNA is TGTGCCAGCAGCCCAGGAGGGGACAGTAAAAGCTATGGCTACACCTTC.

The V and J genes are TRBV7-8 and TRBJ1-3; the D gene is possibly TRBD1 (6 bases). The V gene lost 4 bases and the J gene lost 6 bases, with 25 bases spanning the gap. The germline V gene has CDR1 SGHVS and CDR2 FQNEAQ. This CDR3 contains 18 residues. The DNA of the CDR3 is TGTGCCAGCAGCTCTCGATACAGGGCCCACCCCGGGATAAACACCATATATTTT. Its protein product is CASSSRYRAHPGINTIYF.

In nucleotides, the CDR3 is TGTGCCAGCTCACCACCGTTCGTGGCAAGGTATGGCTACACCTTC. Encoded protein: CASSPPFVARYGYTF. The rearrangement joins TRBV18 to TRBJ1-2; no definite D call. V was cut by 0 bases and J by 5 bases, with 13 bases left in between. The CDR3 runs 15 residues. Germline CDR1 KGHSH, CDR2 LQKENI.

V gene TRBV9 combines with J gene TRBJ2-7; 8 bases align to TRBD2. The V gene's germline CDR1 is SGDLS and CDR2 YYNGEE. The CDR3 has 14 amino acids. V was clipped by 3 bases and J by 3 bases; unmatched bases: 5. The DNA of the CDR3 is TGTGCCAGCAGCGCGGGAGGGGCAGACTACGAGCAGTACTTC. As protein: CASSAGGADYEQYF.

The V gene is TRBV27, the J gene TRBJ1-5; the match to TRBD1 covers 7 bases. Per the germline V gene, CDR1 is MNHEY and CDR2 is SMNVEV (reference sequence). V shed 5 bases, J shed 2 bases, and the junction held 6 bases outside the gene matches. The CDR3 contains 15 residues. The CDR3 bases are TGTGCCAGCAGTCTACGAACAGGGGGCAATCAGCCCCAGCATTTT. This gives the protein CASSLRTGGNQPQHF.

J is TRBJ1-1 and V is TRBV12-5, with 8 nucleotides matching TRBD1. Per the germline V gene, CDR1 is LGHNT and CDR2 is FRNRAP. There are 17 residues in the CDR3. V gave up 6 bases and J gave up 1 base; unmatched junction bases: 13. CDR3 in amino acids: CASGQRQGTRWNTEAFF. Written as DNA, the CDR3 is TGTGCTAGTGGCCAACGACAGGGGACGAGGTGGAACACTGAAGCTTTCTTT.

V usage is TRBV21-1 and J usage is TRBJ2-7; the D call TRBD2 from the table was never checked on the DNA. TRBV21-1 is assigned pseudogene status. This CDR3 spans 14 amino acids. The CDR3 nucleotides are TGTGCCAGCAGCAAACCTAGCGGACCCTACGAGCAGTACTTC. Translated, it gives CASSKPSGPYEQYF.

CDR3 residues: CSVNIRDPLVYTF. The CDR3 DNA is TGCAGCGTAAATATCAGGGACCCACTAGTCTACACCTTC. The gene calls are TRBV29-1 and TRBJ1-2, with D perhaps matching TRBD1 (5 bases). The CDR3 has 13 residues. Germline CDR1 and CDR2: SQVTM and ANQGSEA. V was trimmed by 6 bases and J by 10 bases, leaving 21 bases between them.

A few counts support this clone. J is TRBJ1-5 and V is TRBV4-1; 10 nucleotides agree with TRBD1. The CDR3 has 19 amino acids. The trim removed 0 bases at V and 6 bases at J, leaving 14 bases unmatched. CDR1 is MGHRA, CDR2 YSYEKL, per germline. This chain's CDR3 is CASSQERFTGQGLGQPQHF. The CDR3 DNA reads TGCGCCAGCAGCCAAGAGCGGTTTACGGGACAGGGGTTAGGTCAGCCCCAGCATTTT.

The chain has TRBV10-3 and TRBJ1-6; D might be TRBD1 (5 bases). CDR1 and CDR2 (germline): ENHRY, SYGVKD. The CDR3 contains 17 residues. V was clipped by 0 bases and J by 10 bases, with 19 bases between them. This CDR3 reads CAISESDRAPSGSPLHF. CDR3 DNA: TGTGCCATCAGTGAGTCCGACAGAGCCCCTTCAGGGTCACCCCTCCACTTT.

CDR3 residues: CASSPGHSRSGNTIYF. In nucleotides, the CDR3 is TGTGCCAGCAGCCCGGGACACTCGCGCTCTGGAAACACCATATATTTT. J is TRBJ1-3 and V is TRBV5-4; D may be TRBD1 (6 bases). The CDR3 spans 16 residues. V was cut by 4 bases and J by 0 bases, with 14 bases left in between. Germline V gene sequence: CDR1 SGHNT, CDR2 YYREEE (reference sequence).

The CDR3 DNA sequence: TGTGCCAGCAGTTTTGCCGGAGGGGGGTCCGCTGAAGCTTTCTTT. Translating it yields CASSFAGGGSAEAFF. The chain carries TRBV7-3 and TRBJ1-1; a weak D match, TRBD1 (6 bases). CDR1 and CDR2 (germline): SGHTA, FQGTGA. This CDR3 comprises 15 residues. The germline V and J ends were trimmed by 6 bases and 6 bases, with 20 bases remaining between them.

The chain carries TRBV30 and TRBJ2-3; D remains ambiguous. CDR1 is GTSNPN and CDR2 is SVGIG in the germline V gene (reference sequence). V lost 2 bases to trimming and J lost 0 bases, with 9 bases between them. The length of the CDR3 is 14 residues. The chain's CDR3 is CAWSPGSSTDTQYF. CDR3 DNA sequence: TGTGCCTGGAGTCCGGGTTCTAGCACAGATACGCAGTATTTT.

The CDR3 DNA sequence: TGTGCCAGCAGCCCCGGGACAGGGGGACCCGGGGAGCTGTTTTTT. This encodes CASSPGTGGPGELFF. This chain joins TRBV11-3 and TRBJ2-2; 11 bases agree with TRBD1. V shed 5 bases, J shed 6 bases, and the junction held 5 bases outside the gene matches. This CDR3 comprises 15 residues. In germline, CDR1 is SGHNT, CDR2 YENEEA.

The rearrangement links TRBV28 to TRBJ1-5; weak D call: TRBD1 (5 bases). The CDR3 is 14 amino acids. V was clipped by 11 bases and J by 1 base, with 15 bases between them. Germline CDR1 and CDR2: MDHEN and SYDVKM. CDR3: CAASGGKSNQPQHF. The CDR3 region has the DNA TGTGCCGCGAGCGGGGGAAAGAGCAATCAGCCCCAGCATTTT.

The rearrangement uses TRBV4-3 and TRBJ2-6; 13 positions agree with TRBD2. Germline V gene sequence: CDR1 LGHNA, CDR2 YSLEER. The ends lost 2 bases at V and 3 bases at J; junction bases unmatched: 1. The CDR3 has 17 residues. The CDR3 nucleotides are TGCGCCAGCAGCCAAAGGACTAGCGGGAGTGGGGCCAACGTCCTGACTTTC. This encodes CASSQRTSGSGANVLTF.

The table lists this clone with a count of one. V usage is TRBV18 and J usage is TRBJ2-7; D is possibly TRBD2 (7 bases). Germline assignment: CDR1 KGHSH and CDR2 LQKENI. With 8 bases removed from V and 3 bases from J, the gap between germline ends came to 17 bases. This CDR3 is built from 14 residues. The DNA for the CDR3 is TGTGCCAGCCAAAGGGCGGGGGCTCACTACGAGCAGTACTTC. This sequence encodes CASQRAGAHYEQYF.

V and J are TRBV29-1 and TRBJ1-1; D is undetermined. CDR3 length: 10 amino acids. CDR1 is SQVTM and CDR2 is ANQGSEA in the germline V gene. V was pared by 7 bases and J by 5 bases, with 8 bases between. The CDR3 reads CSAIRTEAFF. The CDR3 region has the DNA TGCAGCGCTATCAGGACTGAAGCTTTCTTT.

This clone was observed once. The V call is TRBV7-9, the J call TRBJ2-1, with 14 nucleotides matching TRBD2. The length of the CDR3 is 19 residues. Per the germline V gene, CDR1 is SEHNR and CDR2 is FQNEAQ (reference sequence). With 2 bases clipped from V and 4 bases from J, the junction kept 10 bases outside the gene matches. CDR3 amino acids: CASSLPLGTSGREYNEQFF. The CDR3 DNA is TGTGCCAGCAGCTTACCCCTCGGGACTAGCGGGAGAGAGTACAATGAGCAGTTCTTC.

This clone was found once. The chain couples TRBV7-8 to TRBJ1-5, with 7 bases lining up with TRBD1. In germline, CDR1 is SGHVS, CDR2 FQNEAQ. The CDR3 runs to 16 residues. V shed 1 base, J shed 3 bases, and the junction held 6 bases outside the gene matches. The DNA for the CDR3 is TGTGCCAGCAGCTTAGGTCCGACAGGGATCAATCAGCCCCAGCATTTT. Amino acid sequence: CASSLGPTGINQPQHF.